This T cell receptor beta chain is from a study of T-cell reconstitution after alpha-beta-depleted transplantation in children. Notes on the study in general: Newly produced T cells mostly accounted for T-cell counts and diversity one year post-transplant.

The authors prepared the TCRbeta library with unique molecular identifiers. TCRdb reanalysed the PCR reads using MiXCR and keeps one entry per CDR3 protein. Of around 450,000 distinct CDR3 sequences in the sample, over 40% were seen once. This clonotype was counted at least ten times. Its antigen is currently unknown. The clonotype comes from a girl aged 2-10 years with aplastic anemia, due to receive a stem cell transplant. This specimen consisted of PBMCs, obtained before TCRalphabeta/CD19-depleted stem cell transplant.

DNA of the CDR3: TGCAGTGCTAGAGATCCCTCAGGGAGAGGCTACACCTTC. As protein: CSARDPSGRGYTF. The chain couples TRBV20-1 to TRBJ1-2, with TRBD1 as a possible D gene (5 bases). Trimming shortened V by 0 bases and J by 8 bases, and 13 bases separated the two germline ends. The CDR3 runs to 13 residues. CDR1 is DFQATT and CDR2 is SNEGSKA in the germline V gene (reference sequence).